This entry is about one T cell receptor beta chain. Its antigen is as yet unknown. The treatment is: about 20 received Ad26.COV2.S at low or high dose, single or two shots; roughly five received placebo; per-sample allocation not given. Collection of the samples took place on day 63 after the first injection of vaccine or placebo. This CDR3 region has 16 residues. V gave up 9 bases and J gave up 1 base; unmatched junction bases: 8. Germline V gene sequence: CDR1 KGHDR, CDR2 SFDVKD. This sample was included in a study of Ad26.COV2.S vaccination and SARS-CoV-2 variants. Study context: This donor came from the COV1001 trial of Ad26.COV2.S. The study, taken as a whole, reports: It was found that vaccine and placebo recipients had similar non-spike TCR breadth.

TCRdb keeps only in-frame clones here, not all; method: immunoSEQ multiplex PCR. The sample lists fewer than 500,000 clones, about 90% occurring once. Sequences were derived from peripheral blood, sampled in a trial of Ad26.COV2.S vaccine versus placebo. V gene TRBV24-1 combines with J gene TRBJ2-5, with 12 positions matching TRBD2. The origin of this receptor is a person aged 18-65 years who received the Ad26.COV2.S COVID-19 vaccine or a placebo. The CDR3 DNA is TGTGCCACCGGTTCTCTAGCGGGAGGGCTCCAAGAGACCCAGTACTTC. This codes for CATGSLAGGLQETQYF.